This T cell receptor (beta chain) was documented in a study of T cells in Graves' hyperthyroidism and ophthalmopathy. Regarding the study as a whole: Most thyroid clonotypes expanded above 0.001 were also detected in blood.

What was amplified from RNA transcripts were TCR beta CDR3 regions. HTBI primers were the set used in a first-round RT-PCR of the TCR CDR3. From the multiplex PCR reads, TCRdb called clonotypes with MiXCR, one entry per CDR3 protein. Among 460,000 or so distinct CDR3 sequences, about 15% were seen once, and the ten largest hold less than 20%. This clonotype was seen only a few times. What it binds is not known. Germline CDR1 GTSNPN, CDR2 SVGIG (reference sequence). Trimming stripped 3 bases from V and 1 base from J, with 16 bases between. The CDR3 is 16 residues long. If no ophthalmopathy progression occurred within 18 months, Graves' hyperthyroidism was stable. Patients aged 18 to 65 had newly diagnosed hyperthyroidism that had lasted under 2 months. Uncontrolled infection, other autoimmune disease, pregnancy and lactation each barred patients from inclusion.

The gene calls are TRBV30 and TRBJ1-5, with D perhaps TRBD1 (6 bases). The sequence was obtained from a woman aged 18-35 years with Graves' hyperthyroidism. Sequencing used blood. CDR3 bases: TGTGCCTGGAGCGACCTTCGGCAGGGGAGCAATCAGCCCCAGCATTTT. It specifies CAWSDLRQGSNQPQHF.